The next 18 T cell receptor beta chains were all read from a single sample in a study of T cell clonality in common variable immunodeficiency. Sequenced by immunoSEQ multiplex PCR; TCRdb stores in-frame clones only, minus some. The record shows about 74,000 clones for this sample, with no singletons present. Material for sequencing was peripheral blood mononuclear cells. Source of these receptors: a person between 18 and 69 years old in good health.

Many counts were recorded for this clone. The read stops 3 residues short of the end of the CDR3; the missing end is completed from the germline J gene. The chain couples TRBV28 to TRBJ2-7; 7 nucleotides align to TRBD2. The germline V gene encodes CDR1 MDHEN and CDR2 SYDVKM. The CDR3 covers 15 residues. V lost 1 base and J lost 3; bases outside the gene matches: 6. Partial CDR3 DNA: TGTGCCAGCAGTTTATCTGGCGGGAGTATCTACGAG. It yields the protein CASSLSGGSIYE. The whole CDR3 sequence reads CASSLSGGSIYEQYF.

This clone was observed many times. The CDR3 sequence: CASSFNRDIDEQYF. The CDR3 DNA, read in part, is TGTGCCAGTAGTTTTAACAGGGACATCGACGAG. This rearrangement joins TRBV19 to TRBJ2-7; possible D gene TRBD1, 6 bases. The read ends 3 residues shy of where the CDR3 ends; the end is completed using the germline J gene. Germline V gene data show CDR1 as LNHDA and CDR2 as SQIVND (reference sequence). This CDR3 is built from 14 residues. V was cut by 5 bases and J by 5 bases, with 16 bases left in between.

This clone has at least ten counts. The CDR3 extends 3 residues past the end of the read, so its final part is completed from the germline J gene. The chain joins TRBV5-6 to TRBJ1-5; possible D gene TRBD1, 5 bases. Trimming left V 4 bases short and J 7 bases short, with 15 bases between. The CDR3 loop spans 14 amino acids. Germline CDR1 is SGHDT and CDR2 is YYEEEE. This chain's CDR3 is CASSTSGMGQPQHF. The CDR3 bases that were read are TGTGCCAGCAGCACCTCAGGGATGGGACAGCCC.

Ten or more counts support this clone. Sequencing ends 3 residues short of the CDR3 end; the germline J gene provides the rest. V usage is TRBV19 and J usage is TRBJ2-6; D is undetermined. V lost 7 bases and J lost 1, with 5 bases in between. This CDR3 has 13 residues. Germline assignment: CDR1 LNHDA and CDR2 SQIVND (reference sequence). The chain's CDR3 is CASKGSGANVLTF. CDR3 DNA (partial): TGTGCCAGTAAAGGGTCTGGGGCCAACGTC. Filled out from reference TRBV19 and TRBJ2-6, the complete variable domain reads DGGITQSPKYLFRKEGQNVTLSCEQNLNHDAMYWYRQDPGQGLRLIYYSQIVNDFQKGDIAEGYSVSREKKESFPLTVTSAQKNPTAFYLCASKGSGANVLTFGAGSRLTVL.

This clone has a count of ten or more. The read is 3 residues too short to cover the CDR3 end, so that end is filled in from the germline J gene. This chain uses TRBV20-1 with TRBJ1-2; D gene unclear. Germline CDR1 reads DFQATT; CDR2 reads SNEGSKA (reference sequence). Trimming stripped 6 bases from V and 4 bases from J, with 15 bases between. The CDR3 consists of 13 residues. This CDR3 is CSASSLGGYGYTF. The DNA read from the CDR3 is TGCAGTGCCTCTAGCCTTGGCGGCTATGGC.

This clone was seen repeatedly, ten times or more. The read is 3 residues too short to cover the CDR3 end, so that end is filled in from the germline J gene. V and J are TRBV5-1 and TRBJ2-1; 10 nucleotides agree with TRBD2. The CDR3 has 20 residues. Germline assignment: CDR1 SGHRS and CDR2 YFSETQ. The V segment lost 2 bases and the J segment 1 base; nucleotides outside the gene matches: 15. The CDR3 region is CASSFPNVAGGLGSYNEQFF. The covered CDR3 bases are TGCGCCAGCAGCTTCCCGAACGTAGCGGGAGGCCTAGGTTCCTACAATGAG.

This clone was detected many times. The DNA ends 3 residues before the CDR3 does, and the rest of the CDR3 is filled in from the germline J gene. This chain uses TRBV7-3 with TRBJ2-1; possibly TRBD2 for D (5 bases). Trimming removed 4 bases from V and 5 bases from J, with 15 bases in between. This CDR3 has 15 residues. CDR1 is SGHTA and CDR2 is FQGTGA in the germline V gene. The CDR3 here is CASSSDWRSHNEQFF. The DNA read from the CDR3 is TGTGCCAGCAGCTCGGACTGGCGGAGTCACAATGAG.

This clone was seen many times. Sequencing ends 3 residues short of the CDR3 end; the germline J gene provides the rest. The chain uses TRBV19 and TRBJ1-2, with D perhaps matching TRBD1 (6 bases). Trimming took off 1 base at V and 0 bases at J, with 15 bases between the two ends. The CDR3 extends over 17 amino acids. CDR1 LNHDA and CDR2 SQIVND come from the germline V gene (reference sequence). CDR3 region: CASSIAPGHQANYGYTF. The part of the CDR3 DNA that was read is TGTGCCAGTAGTATAGCTCCGGGACACCAGGCTAACTATGGC.

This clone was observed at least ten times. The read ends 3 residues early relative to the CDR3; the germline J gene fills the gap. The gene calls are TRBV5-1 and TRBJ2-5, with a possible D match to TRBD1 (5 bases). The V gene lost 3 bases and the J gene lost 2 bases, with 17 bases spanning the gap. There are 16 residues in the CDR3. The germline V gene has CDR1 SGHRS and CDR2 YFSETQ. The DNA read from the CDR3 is TGCGCCAGCAGCTACGACAGACCAGCGAGGCAAGAGACC. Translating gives CASSYDRPARQET. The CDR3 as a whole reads CASSYDRPARQETQYF.

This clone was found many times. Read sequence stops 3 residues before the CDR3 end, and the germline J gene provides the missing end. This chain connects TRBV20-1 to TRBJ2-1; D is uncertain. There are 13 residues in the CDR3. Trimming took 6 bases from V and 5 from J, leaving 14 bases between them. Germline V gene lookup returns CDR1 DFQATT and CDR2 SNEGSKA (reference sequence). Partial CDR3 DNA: TGCAGTGCCGTACAGAACACCAACAATGAG. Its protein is CSAVQNTNNE. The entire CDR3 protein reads CSAVQNTNNEQFF.

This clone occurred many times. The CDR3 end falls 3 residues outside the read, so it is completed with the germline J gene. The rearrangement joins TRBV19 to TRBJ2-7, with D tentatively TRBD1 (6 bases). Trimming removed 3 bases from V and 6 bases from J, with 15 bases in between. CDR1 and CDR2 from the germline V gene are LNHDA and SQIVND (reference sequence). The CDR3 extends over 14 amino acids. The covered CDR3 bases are TGTGCCAGTAGTATCCAGGGGTTTACTAGCGAG. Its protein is CASSIQGFTSE. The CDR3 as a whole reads CASSIQGFTSEQYF.

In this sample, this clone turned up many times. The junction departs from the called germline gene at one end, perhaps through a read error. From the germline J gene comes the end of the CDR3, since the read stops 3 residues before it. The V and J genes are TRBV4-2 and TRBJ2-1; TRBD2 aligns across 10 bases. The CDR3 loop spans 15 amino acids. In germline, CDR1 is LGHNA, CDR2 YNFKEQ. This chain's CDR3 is CASSPGLAEYNEQFF. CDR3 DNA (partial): TGCGCCAGCAGCCCAGGACTAGCGGAGTACAATGAG.

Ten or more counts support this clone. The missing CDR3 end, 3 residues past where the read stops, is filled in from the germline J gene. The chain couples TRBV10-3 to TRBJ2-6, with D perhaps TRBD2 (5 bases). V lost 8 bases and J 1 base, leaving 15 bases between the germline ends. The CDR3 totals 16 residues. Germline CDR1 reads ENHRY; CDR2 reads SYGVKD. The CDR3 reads CAISSGLSSGANVLTF. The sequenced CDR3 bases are TGTGCCATCTCGTCCGGACTTTCTTCTGGGGCCAACGTC.

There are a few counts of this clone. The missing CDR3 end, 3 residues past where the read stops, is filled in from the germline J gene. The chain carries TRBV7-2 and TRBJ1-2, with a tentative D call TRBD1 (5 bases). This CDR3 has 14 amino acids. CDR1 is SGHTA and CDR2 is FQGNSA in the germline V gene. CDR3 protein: CASSLVQGSNDYTF. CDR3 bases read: TGTGCCAGCAGCTTAGTTCAGGGCAGCAACGAC.

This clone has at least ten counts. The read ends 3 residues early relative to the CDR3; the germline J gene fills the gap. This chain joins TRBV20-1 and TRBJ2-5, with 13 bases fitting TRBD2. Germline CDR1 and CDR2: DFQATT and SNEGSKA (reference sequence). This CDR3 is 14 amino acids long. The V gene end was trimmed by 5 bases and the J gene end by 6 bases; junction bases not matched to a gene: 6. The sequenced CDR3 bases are TGCAGTGCTCCCCGGACTAGCGGGAGAAAGACC. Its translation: CSAPRTSGRKT. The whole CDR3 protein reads CSAPRTSGRKTQYF.

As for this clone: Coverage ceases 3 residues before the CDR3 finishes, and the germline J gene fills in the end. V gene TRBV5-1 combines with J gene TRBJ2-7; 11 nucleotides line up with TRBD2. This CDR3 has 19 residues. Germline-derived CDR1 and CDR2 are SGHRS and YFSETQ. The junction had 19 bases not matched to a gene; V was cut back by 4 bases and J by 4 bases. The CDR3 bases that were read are TGCGCCAGCAGCCCTCCTACCCGGATAGCGGGAGGGCGCCAGTACGAG. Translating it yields CASSPPTRIAGGRQYE. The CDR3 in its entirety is CASSPPTRIAGGRQYEQYF. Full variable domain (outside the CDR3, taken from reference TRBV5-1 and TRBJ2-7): KAGVTQTPRYLIKTRGQQVTLSCSPISGHRSVSWYQQTPGQGLQFLFEYFSETQRNKGNFPGRFSGRQFSNSRSEMNVSTLELGDSALYLCASSPPTRIAGGRQYEQYFGPGTRLTVT.

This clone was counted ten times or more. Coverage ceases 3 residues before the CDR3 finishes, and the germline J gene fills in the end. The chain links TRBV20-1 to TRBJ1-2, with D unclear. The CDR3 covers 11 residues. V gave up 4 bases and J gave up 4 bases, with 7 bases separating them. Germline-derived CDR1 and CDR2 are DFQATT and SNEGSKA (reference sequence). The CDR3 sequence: CSATVSYGYTF. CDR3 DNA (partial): TGCAGTGCTACAGTCAGCTATGGC.

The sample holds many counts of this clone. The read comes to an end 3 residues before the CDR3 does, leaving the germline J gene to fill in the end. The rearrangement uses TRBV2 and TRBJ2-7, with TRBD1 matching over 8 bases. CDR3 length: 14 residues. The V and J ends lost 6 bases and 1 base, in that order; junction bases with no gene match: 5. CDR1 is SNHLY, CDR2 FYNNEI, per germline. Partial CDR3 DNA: TGTGCCAGCAGCCCCGGGACAGGATCCTACGAG. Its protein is CASSPGTGSYE. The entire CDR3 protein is CASSPGTGSYEQYF.